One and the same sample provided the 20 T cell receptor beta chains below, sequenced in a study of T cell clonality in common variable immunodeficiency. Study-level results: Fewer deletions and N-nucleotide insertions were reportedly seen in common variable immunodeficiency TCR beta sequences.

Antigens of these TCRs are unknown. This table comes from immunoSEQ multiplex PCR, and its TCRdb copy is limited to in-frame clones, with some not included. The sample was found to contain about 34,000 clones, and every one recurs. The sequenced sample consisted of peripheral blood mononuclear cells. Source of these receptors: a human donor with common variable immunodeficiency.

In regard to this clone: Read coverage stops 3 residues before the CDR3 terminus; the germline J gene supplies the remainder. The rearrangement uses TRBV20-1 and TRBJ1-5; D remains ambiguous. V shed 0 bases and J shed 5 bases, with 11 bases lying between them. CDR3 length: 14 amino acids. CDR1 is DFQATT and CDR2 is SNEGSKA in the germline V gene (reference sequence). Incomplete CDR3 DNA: TGCAGTGCTAGAGATAAGGCCCCCCATCAGCCC. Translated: CSARDKAPHQP. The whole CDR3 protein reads CSARDKAPHQPQHF.

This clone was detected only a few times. CDR3 residues: CASSTGDAGYTF. The sequenced CDR3 bases are TGTGCCAGTAGTACAGGGGATGCTGGC. The chain joins TRBV19 to TRBJ1-2; D might be TRBD1 (6 bases). The sequenced fragment ends 3 residues before the CDR3 boundary, so the rest is inferred from the germline J gene. V was shortened by 4 bases and J by 7 bases, with 10 bases between the two germline ends. Germline values: CDR1 LNHDA, CDR2 SQIVND (reference sequence). The CDR3 loop spans 12 amino acids. Based on the CDR3 plus reference TRBV19 and TRBJ1-2, the full variable domain is DGGITQSPKYLFRKEGQNVTLSCEQNLNHDAMYWYRQDPGQGLRLIYYSQIVNDFQKGDIAEGYSVSREKKESFPLTVTSAQKNPTAFYLCASSTGDAGYTFGSGTRLTVV.

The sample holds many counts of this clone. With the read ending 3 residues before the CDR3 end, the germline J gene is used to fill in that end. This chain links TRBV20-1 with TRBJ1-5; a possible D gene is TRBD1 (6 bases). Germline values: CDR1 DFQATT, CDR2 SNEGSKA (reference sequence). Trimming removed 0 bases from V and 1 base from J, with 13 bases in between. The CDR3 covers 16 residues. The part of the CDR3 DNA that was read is TGCAGTGCTAGAGACTACAGGGAGAAGAGCAATCAGCCC. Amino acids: CSARDYREKSNQP. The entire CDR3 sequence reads CSARDYREKSNQPQHF.

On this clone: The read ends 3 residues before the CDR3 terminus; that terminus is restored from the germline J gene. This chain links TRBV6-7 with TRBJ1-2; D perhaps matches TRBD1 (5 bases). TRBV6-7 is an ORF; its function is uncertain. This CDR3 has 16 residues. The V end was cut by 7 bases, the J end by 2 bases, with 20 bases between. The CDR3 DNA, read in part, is TGTGCCAGCATCCGGCCCCCAGGGTACCGAAACTATGGC. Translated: CASIRPPGYRNYG. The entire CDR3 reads CASIRPPGYRNYGYTF.

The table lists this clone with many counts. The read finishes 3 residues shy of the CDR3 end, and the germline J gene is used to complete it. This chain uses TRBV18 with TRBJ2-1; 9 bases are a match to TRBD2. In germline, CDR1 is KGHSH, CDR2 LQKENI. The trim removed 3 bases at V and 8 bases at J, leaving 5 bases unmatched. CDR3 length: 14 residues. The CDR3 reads CASSPGLARDEQFF. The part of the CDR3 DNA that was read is TGTGCCAGCTCACCGGGACTAGCCAGGGATGAG.

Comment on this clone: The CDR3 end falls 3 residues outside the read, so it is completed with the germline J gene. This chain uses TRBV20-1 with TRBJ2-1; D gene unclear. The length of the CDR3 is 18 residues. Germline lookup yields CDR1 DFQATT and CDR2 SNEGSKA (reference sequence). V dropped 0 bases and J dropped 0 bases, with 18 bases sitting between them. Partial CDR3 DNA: TGCAGTGCTAGAGATGTGCCCTATCGTCCTGGCTCCTACAATGAG. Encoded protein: CSARDVPYRPGSYNE. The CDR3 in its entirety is CSARDVPYRPGSYNEQFF.

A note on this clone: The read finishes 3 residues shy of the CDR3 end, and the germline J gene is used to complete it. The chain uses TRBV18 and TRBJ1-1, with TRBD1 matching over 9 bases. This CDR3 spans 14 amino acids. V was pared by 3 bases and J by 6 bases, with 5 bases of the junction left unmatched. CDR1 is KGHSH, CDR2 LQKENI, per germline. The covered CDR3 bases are TGTGCCAGCTCACCGAGACAGGGGGGCTCTGAA. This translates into CASSPRQGGSE. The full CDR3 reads CASSPRQGGSEAFF.

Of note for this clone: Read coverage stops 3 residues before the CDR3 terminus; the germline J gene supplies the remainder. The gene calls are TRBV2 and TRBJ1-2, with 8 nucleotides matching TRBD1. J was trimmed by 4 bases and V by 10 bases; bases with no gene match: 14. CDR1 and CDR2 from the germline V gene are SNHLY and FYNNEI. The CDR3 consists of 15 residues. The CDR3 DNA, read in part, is TGTGCCACCCGGGCTGGGACAGGCGCGTCCTATGGC. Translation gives CATRAGTGASYG. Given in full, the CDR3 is CATRAGTGASYGYTF. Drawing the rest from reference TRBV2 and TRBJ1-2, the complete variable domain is EPEVTQTPSHQVTQMGQEVILRCVPISNHLYFYWYRQILGQKVEFLVSFYNNEISEKSEIFDDQFSVERPDGSNFTLKIRSTKLEDSAMYFCATRAGTGASYGYTFGSGTRLTVV.

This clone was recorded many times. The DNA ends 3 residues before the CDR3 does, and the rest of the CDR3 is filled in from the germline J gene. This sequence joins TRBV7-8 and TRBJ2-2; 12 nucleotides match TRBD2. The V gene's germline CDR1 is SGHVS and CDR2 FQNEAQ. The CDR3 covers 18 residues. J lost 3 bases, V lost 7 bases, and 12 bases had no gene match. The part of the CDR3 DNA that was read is TGTGCCAGCACCAGGACCCGACTAGCGGGAGTGGACACCGGGGAG. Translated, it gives CASTRTRLAGVDTGE. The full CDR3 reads CASTRTRLAGVDTGELFF.

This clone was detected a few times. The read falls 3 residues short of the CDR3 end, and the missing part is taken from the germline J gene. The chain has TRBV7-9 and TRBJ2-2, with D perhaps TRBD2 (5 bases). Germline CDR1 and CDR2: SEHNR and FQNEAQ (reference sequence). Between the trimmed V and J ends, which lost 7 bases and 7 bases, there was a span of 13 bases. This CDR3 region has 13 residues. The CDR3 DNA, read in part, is TGTGCCAGCAACGGACTGCTGGGCGGGGAG. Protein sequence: CASNGLLGGE. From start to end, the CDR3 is CASNGLLGGELFF.

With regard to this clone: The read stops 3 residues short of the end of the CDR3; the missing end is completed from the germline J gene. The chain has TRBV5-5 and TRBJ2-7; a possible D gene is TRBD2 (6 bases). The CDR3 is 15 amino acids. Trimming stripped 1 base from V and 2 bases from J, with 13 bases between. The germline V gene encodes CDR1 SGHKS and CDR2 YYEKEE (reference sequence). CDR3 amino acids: CASSLHPSAPYEQYF. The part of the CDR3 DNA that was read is TGTGCCAGCAGCTTGCATCCTAGCGCTCCCTACGAG.

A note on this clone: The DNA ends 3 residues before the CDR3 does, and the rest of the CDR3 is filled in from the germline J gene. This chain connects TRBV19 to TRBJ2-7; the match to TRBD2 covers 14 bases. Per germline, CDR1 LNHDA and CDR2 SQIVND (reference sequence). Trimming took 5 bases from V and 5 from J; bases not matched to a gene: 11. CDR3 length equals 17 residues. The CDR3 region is CASSQRWGLAGAHEQYF. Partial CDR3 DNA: TGTGCCAGTAGTCAAAGATGGGGACTAGCGGGAGCTCACGAG.

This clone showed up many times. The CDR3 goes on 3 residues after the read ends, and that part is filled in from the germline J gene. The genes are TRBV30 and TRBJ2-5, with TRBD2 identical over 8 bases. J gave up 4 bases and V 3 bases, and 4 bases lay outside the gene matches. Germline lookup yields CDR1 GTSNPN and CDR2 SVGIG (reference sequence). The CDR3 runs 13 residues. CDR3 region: CAWRFSGTETQYF. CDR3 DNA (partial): TGTGCCTGGAGGTTTAGCGGGACAGAGACC. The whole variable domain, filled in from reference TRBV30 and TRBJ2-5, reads SQTIHQWPATLVQPVGSPLSLECTVEGTSNPNLYWYRQAAGRGLQLLFYSVGIGQISSEVPQNLSASRPQDRQFILSSKKLLLSDSGFYLCAWRFSGTETQYFGPGTRLLVL.

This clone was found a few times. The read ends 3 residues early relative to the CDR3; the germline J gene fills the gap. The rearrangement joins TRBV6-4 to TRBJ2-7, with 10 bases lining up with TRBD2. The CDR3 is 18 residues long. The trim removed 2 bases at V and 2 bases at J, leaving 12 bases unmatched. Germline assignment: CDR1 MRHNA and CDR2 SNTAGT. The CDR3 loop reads CASSDREGLALLTYEQYF. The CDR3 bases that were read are TGTGCCAGCAGTGACAGAGAGGGACTAGCGCTTCTCACCTACGAG.

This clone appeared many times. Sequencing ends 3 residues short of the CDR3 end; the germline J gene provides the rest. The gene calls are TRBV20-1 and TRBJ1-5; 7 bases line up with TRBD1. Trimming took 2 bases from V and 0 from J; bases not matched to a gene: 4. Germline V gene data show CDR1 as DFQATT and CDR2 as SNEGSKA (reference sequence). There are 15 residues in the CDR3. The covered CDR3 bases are TGCAGTGCTAGAAGGGACAGCTATAGCAATCAGCCC. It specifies CSARRDSYSNQP. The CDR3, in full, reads CSARRDSYSNQPQHF.

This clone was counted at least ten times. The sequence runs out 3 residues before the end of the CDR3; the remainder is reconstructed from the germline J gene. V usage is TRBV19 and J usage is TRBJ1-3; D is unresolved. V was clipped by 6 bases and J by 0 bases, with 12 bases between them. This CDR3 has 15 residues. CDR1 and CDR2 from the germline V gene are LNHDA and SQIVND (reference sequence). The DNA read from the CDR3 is TGTGCCAGTAGCGAGTGGCTTCTCTCTGGAAACACC. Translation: CASSEWLLSGNT. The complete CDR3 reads CASSEWLLSGNTIYF.

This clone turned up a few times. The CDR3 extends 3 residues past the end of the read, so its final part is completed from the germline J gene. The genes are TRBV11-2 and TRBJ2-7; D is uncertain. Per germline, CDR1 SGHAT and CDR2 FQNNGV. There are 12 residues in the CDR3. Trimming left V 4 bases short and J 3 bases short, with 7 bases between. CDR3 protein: CASSSLVYEQYF. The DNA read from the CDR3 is TGTGCCAGCAGCTCTCTCGTCTACGAG.

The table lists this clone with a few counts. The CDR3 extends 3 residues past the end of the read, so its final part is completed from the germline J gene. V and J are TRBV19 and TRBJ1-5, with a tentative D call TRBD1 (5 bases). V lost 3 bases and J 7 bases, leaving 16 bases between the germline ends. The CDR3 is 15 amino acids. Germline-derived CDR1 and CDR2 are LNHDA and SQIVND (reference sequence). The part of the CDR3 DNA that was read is TGTGCCAGTAGTATTGGGGTACGGGGGGGACAGCCC. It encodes CASSIGVRGGQP. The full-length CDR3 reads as CASSIGVRGGQPQHF.

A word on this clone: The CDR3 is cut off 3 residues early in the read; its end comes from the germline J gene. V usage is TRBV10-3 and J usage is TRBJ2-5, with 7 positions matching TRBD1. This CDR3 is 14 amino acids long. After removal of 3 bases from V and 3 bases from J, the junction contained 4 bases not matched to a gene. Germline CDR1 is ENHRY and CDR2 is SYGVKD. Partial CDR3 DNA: TGTGCCATCAGTGAAGGACAGGCGAAAGAGACC. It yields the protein CAISEGQAKET. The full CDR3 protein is CAISEGQAKETQYF.

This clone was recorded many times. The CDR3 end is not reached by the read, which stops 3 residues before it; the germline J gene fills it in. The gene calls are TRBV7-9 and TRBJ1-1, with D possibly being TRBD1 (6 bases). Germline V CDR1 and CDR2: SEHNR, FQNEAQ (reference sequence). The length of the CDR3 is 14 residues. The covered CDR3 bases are TGTGCCAGCAGTCCCTCCCCGCAGGGGAGTTTC. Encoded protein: CASSPSPQGSF. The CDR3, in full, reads CASSPSPQGSFAFF. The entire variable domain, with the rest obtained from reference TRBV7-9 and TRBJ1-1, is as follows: DTGVSQNPRHKITKRGQNVTFRCDPISEHNRLYWYRQTLGQGPEFLTYFQNEAQLEKSRLLSDRFSAERPKGSFSTLEIQRTEQGDSAMYLCASSPSPQGSFAFFGQGTRLTVV.